This T cell receptor (beta chain) was sequenced during a study of chemoradiotherapy in HPV16-positive cancers (dated by TCRdb to between 2022 and 2023). For the wider study: Functional T-cell assays on cells from a couple of HPV16-positive patients defined candidate HPV-specific T-cell clones and common TCR motifs. Whether T-cell immunity against the HPV oncoproteins E6 and E7 changes during chemoradiotherapy and whether survival is affected by this immunity were examined in the study. TCR repertoires from some 90 patients with HPV-related cancers were then used to track the candidate HPV-specific TCRs and motifs.

Turning to this clone: Its antigen is not yet known. Nothing much larger sits one base from this clone, and base qualities are not available.

Repertoires were sampled repeatedly over the course of chemoradiotherapy so that clonal expansion in the tumor microenvironment could be followed. V is cut by 4 bases and J by 4 bases, and the space between the germline ends is 17 bases. CDR1 SGHRS and CDR2 YFSETQ were looked up in the germline V gene. The CDR3 numbers 15 residues from cysteine through phenylalanine. Kept here is only the CDR3 DNA, which spans 45 bases and is read in frame from base 1. Results and caveats for the whole study, not just this receptor: In HPV16-positive patients, expansion of HPV-responsive T cells during chemoradiotherapy was associated with improved recurrence-free survival. Expansion of candidate HPV-specific clones and E7-related TCR motifs was observed in the tumor microenvironment during treatment, whereas no such expansion was observed for non-HPV-specific T cells. The functional definition of HPV-specific T cells was derived from only a couple of HPV16-positive patients, and the survival association was reported for HPV16-positive patients.

The library was prepared using the immunoSEQ multiplex PCR assay. TCRdb re-hosts the immuneACCESS table, in-frame sequences only. Its copies lack some clones; in the studies checked, an unresolved V gene accounts for under half of them, and the cause for the rest is not known. For this sample there are 2,500 to 3,000 clones; approximately 86% appear just once. The top ten clonotypes cover roughly a tenth of the sample. Recombination joined TRBV5-1 with TRBJ1-2, and perhaps TRBD1 as D gene, on 6 matching bases. Sequenced material: blood, taken from a patient who underwent chemoradiotherapy. The sequence was obtained from a human donor with HPV-associated anogenital cancer. At the DNA level, the sequence is TGCGCCAGCAGCATCGAGGGGGATCCCTCCTATGGCTACACCTTC. This gives the protein CASSIEGDPSYGYTF.